This TCR beta chain was obtained from a study of control samples from healthy donors and cancer patients. Germline V lookup: CDR1 SGHRS, CDR2 YFSETQ. CDR3 size: 14 residues. J was trimmed by 2 bases and V by 7 bases; bases with no gene match: 5. TCRdb keeps only in-frame clones here, not all; method: immunoSEQ multiplex PCR. Of roughly 120,000 clones detected, about 93% appear once; the ten largest clones hold 1.7%. The chain recombines TRBV5-1 with TRBJ2-1, with 8 bases that match TRBD1. The TCR was taken from a man in his forties or fifties with head and neck cancer. Sequencing was done on a sample of PBMCs. The CDR3 region has the DNA TGCGCCAGCCGCAGACAGGGGCCCTACAATGAGCAGTTCTTC. Translated, it gives CASRRQGPYNEQFF.